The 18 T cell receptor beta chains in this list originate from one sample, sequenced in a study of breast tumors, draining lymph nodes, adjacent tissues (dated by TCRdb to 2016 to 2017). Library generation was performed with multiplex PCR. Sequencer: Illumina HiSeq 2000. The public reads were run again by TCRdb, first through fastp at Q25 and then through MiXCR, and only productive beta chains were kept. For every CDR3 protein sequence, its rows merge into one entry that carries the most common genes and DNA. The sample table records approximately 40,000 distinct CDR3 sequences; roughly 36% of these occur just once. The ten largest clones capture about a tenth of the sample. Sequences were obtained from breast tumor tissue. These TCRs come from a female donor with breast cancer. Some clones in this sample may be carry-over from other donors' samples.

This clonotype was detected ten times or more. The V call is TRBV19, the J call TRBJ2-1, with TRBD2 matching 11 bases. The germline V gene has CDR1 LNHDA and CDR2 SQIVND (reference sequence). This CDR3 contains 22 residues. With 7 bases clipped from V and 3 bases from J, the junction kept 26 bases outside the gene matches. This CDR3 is CASTTILRGGRATSGNYNEQFF. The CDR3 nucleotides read TGTGCCAGTACAACTATCCTGCGTGGGGGCAGGGCGACTAGCGGGAACTACAATGAGCAGTTCTTC. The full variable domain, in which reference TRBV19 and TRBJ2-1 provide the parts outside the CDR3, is DGGITQSPKYLFRKEGQNVTLSCEQNLNHDAMYWYRQDPGQGLRLIYYSQIVNDFQKGDIAEGYSVSREKKESFPLTVTSAQKNPTAFYLCASTTILRGGRATSGNYNEQFFGPGTRLTVL.

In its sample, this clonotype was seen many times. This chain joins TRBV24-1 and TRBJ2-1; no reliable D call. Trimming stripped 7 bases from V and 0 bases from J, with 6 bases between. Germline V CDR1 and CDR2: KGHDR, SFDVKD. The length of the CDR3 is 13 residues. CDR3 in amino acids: CATSESSYNEQFF. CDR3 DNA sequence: TGTGCCACCAGCGAGAGCTCCTACAATGAGCAGTTCTTC.

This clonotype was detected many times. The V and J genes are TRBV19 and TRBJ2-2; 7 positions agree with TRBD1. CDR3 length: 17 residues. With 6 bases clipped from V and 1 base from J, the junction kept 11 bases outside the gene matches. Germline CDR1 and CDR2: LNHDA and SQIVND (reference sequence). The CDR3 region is CASSDGTAKLNTGELFF. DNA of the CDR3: TGTGCCAGTAGCGACGGGACAGCCAAGCTGAACACCGGGGAGCTGTTTTTT.

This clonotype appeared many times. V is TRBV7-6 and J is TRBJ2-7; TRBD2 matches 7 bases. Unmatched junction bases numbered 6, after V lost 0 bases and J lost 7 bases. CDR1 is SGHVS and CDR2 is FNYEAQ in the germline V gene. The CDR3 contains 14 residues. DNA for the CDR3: TGTGCCAGCAGCTTAGCGGGAGGGCCGGGGGAGCAGTACTTC. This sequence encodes CASSLAGGPGEQYF.

CDR3 region: CASSQGFYVAGNTIYF. The CDR3 DNA reads TGTGCCAGCAGCCAAGGTTTCTATGTGGCTGGAAACACCATATATTTT. The genes are TRBV3-2 and TRBJ1-3. TRBV3-2 is a pseudogene segment. The CDR3 consists of 16 residues.

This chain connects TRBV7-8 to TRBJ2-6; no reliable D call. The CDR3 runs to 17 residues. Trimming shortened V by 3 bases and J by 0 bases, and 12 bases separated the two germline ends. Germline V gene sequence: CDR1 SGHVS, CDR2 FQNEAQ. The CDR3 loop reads CASSFQLGYSGANVLTF. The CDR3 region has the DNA TGTGCCAGCAGCTTCCAGCTAGGATACTCTGGGGCCAACGTCCTGACTTTC.

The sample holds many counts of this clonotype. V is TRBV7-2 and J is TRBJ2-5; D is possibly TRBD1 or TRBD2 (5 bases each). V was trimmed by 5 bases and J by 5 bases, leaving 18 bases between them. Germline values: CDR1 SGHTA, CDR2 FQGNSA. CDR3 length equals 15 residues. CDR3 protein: CASSMNRGRVETQYF. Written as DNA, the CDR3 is TGTGCCAGCAGCATGAACCGGGGCAGAGTGGAGACCCAGTACTTC.

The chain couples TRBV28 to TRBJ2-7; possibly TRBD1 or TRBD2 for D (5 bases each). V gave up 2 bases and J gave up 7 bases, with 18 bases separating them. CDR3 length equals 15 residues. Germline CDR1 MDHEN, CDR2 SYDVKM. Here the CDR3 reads CASSLRGTVLSEQYF. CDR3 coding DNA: TGTGCCAGCAGTTTACGTGGGACCGTGTTATCGGAGCAGTACTTC.

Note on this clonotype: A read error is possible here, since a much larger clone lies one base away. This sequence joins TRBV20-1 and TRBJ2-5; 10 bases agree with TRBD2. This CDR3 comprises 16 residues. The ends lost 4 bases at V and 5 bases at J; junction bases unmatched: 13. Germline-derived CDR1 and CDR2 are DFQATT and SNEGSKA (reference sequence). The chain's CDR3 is CSAKDQSGRAPETQYF. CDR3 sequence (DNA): TGCAGTGCTAAAGATCAGAGCGGGAGGGCCCCGGAGACCCAGTACTTC.

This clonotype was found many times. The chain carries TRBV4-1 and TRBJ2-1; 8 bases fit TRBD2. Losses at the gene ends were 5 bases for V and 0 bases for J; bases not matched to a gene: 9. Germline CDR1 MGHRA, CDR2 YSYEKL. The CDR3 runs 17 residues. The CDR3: CASSSQPSGSSYNEQFF. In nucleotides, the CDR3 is TGCGCCAGCAGCTCCCAACCGAGCGGGAGCTCCTACAATGAGCAGTTCTTC.

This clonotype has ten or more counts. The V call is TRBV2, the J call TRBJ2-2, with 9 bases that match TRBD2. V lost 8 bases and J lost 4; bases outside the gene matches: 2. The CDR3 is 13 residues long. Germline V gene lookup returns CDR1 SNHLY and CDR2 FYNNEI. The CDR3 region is CASSLAGTGELFF. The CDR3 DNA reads TGTGCCAGCTCACTAGCGGGCACCGGGGAGCTGTTTTTT.

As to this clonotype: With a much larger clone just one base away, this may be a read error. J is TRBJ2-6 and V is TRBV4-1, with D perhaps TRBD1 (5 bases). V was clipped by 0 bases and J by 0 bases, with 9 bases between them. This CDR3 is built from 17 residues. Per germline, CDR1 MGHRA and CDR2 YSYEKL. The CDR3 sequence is CASSQEGAFSGANVLTF. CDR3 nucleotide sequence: TGCGCCAGCAGCCAAGAAGGGGCATTCTCTGGGGCCAACGTCCTGACTTTC.

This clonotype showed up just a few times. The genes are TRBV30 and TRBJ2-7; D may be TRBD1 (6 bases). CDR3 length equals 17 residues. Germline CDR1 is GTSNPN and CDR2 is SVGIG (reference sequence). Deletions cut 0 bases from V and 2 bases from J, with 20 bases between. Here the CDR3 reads CAWSVSILTGYPYEQYF. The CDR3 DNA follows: TGTGCCTGGAGTGTTTCGATCCTGACAGGATATCCCTACGAGCAGTACTTC.

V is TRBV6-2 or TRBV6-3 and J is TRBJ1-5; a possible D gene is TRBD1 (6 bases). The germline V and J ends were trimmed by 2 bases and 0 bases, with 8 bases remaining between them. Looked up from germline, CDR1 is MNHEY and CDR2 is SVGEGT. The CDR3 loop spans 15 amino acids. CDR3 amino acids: CASSYGTNSNQPQHF. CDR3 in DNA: TGTGCCAGCAGTTACGGGACAAATAGCAATCAGCCCCAGCATTTT.

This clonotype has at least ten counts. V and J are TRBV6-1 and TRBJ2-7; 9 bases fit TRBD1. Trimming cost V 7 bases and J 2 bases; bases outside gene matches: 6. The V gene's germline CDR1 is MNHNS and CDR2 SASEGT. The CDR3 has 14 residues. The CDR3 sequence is CASIRDRDPYEQYF. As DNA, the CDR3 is TGTGCCAGCATCCGGGACAGGGATCCCTACGAGCAGTACTTC.

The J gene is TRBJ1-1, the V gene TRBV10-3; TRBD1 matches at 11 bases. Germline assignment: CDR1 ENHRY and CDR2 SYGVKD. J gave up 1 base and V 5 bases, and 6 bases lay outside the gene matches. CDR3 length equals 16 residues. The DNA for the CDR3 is TGTGCCATCAGTCCAGGACAGGGGGCATGGAACACTGAAGCTTTCTTT. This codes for CAISPGQGAWNTEAFF.

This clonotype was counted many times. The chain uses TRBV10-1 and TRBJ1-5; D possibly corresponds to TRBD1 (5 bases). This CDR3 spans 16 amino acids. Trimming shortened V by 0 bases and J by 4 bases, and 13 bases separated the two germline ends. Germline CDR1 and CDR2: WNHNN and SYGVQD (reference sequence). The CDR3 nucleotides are TGCGCCAGCAGTGAGTCGACCGACAGTCCAAATCAGCCCCAGCATTTT. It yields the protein CASSESTDSPNQPQHF.

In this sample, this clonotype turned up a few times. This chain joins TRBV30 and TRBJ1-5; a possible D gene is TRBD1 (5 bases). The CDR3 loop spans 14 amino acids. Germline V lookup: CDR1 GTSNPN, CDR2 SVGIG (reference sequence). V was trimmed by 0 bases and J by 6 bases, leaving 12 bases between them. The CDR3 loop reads CAWSVSGRGQPQHF. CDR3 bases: TGTGCCTGGAGTGTTTCGGGGCGCGGTCAGCCCCAGCATTTT.